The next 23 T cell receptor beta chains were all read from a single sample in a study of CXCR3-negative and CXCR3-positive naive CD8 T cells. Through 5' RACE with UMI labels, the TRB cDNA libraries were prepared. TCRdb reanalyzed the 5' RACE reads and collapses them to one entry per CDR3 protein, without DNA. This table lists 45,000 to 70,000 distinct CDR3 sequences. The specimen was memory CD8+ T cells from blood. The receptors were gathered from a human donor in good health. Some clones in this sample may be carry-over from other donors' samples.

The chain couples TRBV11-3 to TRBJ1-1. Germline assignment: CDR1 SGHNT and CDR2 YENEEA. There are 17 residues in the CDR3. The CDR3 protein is CASSYSRDSSVNTEAFF.

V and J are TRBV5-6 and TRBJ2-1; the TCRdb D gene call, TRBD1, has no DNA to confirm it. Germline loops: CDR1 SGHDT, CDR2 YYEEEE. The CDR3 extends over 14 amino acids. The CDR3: CASTLRAGVGEQFF.

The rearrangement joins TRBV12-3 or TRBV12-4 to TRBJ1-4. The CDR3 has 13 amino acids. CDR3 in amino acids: CATRDPTNEKLFF.

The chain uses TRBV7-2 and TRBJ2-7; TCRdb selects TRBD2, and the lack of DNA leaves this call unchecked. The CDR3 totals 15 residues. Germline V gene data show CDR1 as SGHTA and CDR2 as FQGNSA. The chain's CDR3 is CASSQSLRGSYEQYF.

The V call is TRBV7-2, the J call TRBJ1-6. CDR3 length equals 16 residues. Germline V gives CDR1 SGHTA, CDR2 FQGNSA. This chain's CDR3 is CASSLQLSSYNSPLHF. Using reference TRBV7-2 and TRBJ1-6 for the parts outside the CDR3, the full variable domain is GAGVSQSPSNKVTEKGKDVELRCDPISGHTALYWYRQSLGQGLEFLIYFQGNSAPDKSGLPSDRFSAERTGGSVSTLTIQRTQQEDSAVYLCASSLQLSSYNSPLHFGNGTRLTVT.

The CDR3 region is CATSRDMGSEKLFF. The chain is built from TRBV15 and TRBJ1-4. The CDR3 runs to 14 residues. Germline CDR1 reads LNHNV; CDR2 reads YYDKDF (reference sequence).

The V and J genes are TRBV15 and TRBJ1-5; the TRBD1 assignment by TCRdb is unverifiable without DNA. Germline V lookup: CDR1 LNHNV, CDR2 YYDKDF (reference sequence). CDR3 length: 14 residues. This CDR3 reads CATRGEWDNQPQHF.

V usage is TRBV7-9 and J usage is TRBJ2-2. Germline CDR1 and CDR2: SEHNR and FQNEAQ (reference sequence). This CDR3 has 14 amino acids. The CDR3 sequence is CASSSQDNTGELFF.

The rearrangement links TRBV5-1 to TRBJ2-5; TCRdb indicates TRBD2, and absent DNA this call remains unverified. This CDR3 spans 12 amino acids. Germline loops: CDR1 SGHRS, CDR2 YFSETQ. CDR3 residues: CASRRVGETQYF.

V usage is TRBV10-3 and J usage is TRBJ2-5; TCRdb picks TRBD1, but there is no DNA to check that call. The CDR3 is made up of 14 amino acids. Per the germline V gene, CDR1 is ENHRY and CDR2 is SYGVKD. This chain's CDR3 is CAISLRDTEETQYF.

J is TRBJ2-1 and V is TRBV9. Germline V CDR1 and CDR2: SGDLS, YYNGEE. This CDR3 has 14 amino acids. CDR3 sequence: CASSVGLPYNEQFF. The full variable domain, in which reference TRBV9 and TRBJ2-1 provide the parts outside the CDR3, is DSGVTQTPKHLITATGQRVTLRCSPRSGDLSVYWYQQSLDQGLQFLIQYYNGEERAKGNILERFSAQQFPDLHSELNLSSLELGDSALYFCASSVGLPYNEQFFGPGTRLTVL.

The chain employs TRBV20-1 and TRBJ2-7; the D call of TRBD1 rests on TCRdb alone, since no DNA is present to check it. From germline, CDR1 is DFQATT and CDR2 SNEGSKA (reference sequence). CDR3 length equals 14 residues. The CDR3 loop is CSATPRGRAYEQYF.

The chain's CDR3 is CASSPSGGGEKLFF. This rearrangement joins TRBV7-2 to TRBJ1-4; lacking DNA, the TRBD1 call made by TCRdb goes unchecked. The CDR3 is made up of 14 amino acids. Germline CDR1 reads SGHTA; CDR2 reads FQGNSA.

Here the CDR3 reads CSVVGESSYEQYF. The chain is built from TRBV29-1 and TRBJ2-7; the TRBD2 assignment by TCRdb is unverifiable without DNA. Germline V gene data show CDR1 as SQVTM and CDR2 as ANQGSEA. CDR3 size: 13 residues.

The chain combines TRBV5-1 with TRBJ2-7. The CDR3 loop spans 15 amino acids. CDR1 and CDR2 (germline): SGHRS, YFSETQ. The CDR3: CASSSWPSQSYEQYF.

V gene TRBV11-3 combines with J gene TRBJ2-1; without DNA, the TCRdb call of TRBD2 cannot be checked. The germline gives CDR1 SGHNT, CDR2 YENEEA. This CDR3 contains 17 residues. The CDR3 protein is CASSLDLGSGLYNEQFF.

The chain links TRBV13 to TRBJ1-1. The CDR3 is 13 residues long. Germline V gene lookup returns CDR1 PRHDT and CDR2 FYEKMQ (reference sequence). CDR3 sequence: CASSLTENTEAFF.

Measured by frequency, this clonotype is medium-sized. The CDR3 spells CASSQSDSGANVLTF. V usage is TRBV6-5 and J usage is TRBJ2-6. The CDR3 consists of 15 residues. The germline V gene encodes CDR1 MNHEY and CDR2 SVGAGI.

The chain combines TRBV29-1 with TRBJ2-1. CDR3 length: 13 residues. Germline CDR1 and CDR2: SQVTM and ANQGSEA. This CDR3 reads CSGEDSSYNEQFF.

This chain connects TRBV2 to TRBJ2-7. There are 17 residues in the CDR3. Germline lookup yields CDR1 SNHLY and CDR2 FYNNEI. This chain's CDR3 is CASSEAIGRVLSYEQYF.

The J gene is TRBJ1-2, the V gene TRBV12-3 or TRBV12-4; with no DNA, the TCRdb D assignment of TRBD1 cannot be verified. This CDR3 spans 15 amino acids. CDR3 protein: CASRPDRKTNYGYTF.

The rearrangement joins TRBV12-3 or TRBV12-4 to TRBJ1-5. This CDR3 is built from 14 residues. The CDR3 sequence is CASSPSGGTQPQHF.

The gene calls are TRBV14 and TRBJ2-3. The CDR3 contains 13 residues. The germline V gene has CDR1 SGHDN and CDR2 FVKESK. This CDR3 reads CASSQERTDTQYF.